The source of this T cell receptor (beta chain) is a study of blood T cell repertoires in COVID-19 (dated by TCRdb to 2018 to 2020). In the study overall: Collaborator samples came from the United States, Italy and Spain and covered acute and convalescent phases of COVID-19. The prospective study material was composed of cDNA or gDNA derived from T cells, B-cell-depleted T cells, or PBMCs. The dataset comprised deeply sampled blood TCRbeta repertoires from subjects exposed to, actively infected with, or recovered from COVID-19. A freely available public database, intended as a resource for researchers studying the immune response to SARS-CoV-2, is where the repertoires were released. Samples came from the ongoing ImmuneRACE study (first 160 participants) plus 1,254 subjects from 6 global collaborators. The sample metadata nearly always contained a de-identified subject ID, COVID-19 status, age in years and sex. HLA class I and class II types, where available, came from metadata supplied by the sample provider rather than from assay-based typing. Beyond this particular receptor, the publication reports: Clinical and demographic metadata were provided uncurated, with the amount varying by source and participant.

In the prospective study, participants were 18 to 89 years old, resided in about two dozen geographic areas of the United States, and were enrolled through a virtual design. To assign participants to cohorts, the prospective study relied on clinical history that participants themselves reported in a screening survey and a study questionnaire. Recovered participants in ImmuneRACE Cohort 3 were defined as having two consecutive negative NP/OP PCR tests, clearance from a healthcare professional, or resolution of symptoms. Mobile phlebotomists in the prospective study collected whole blood, serum and a nasopharyngeal or oropharyngeal swab from every participant. Over a roughly two-month period, participants in the prospective study had the option of providing additional blood draws and questionnaires. Before DNA extraction, blood samples from the prospective study were shipped at room temperature or frozen.

TCRbeta CDR3 regions were amplified from genomic DNA by means of the immunoSEQ Assay, a bias-controlled multiplex PCR. For the original study's pipeline: Within the assay, amplification of reference gene primers was used to estimate how many nucleated cells each sample contained. To quantify the absolute abundance of each unique TCRbeta CDR3 rearrangement, sequence reads were collapsed and filtered. Productive Simpson clonality was computed per sample as the square root of Simpson's diversity index over productive rearrangements. TCRdb re-hosts the immuneACCESS table, in-frame sequences only. Its copies lack some clones; in the studies checked, an unresolved V gene accounts for under half of them, and the cause for the rest is not known. For V, J and clone size, that table is used; D and trimming come from the DNA. Present in this sample are about 380,000 clones, 70% to 90% of which were seen just once. The ten biggest clones cover more than 1% of the sample.

As encoded in the germline V gene, CDR1 is SNHLY while CDR2 is FYNNEI. The CDR3 goes from the cysteine to the phenylalanine over 14 residues. Left in the record is the CDR3 DNA by itself, 42 bases read in frame from the first base. A distance of 11 bases separates the germline ends of V and J, which lose 5 bases and 3 bases respectively. As to this clone: The target of this receptor is not known. Per-nucleotide qualities are absent, and no much larger clonotype sits a single base away.

The sequence derives from a woman aged 18-29 years who had recovered from COVID-19. The V and J genes are TRBV2 and TRBJ1-5; the D gene identity is not certain. The sample was PBMCs or T cells enriched from blood (not recorded which). CDR3 protein: CASSSGRTNQPQHF. The DNA sequence follows: TGTGCCAGCAGTTCCGGGAGGACCAATCAGCCCCAGCATTTT.